These 10 T cell receptor beta chains were sequenced from one sample in a study of cytomegalovirus exposure and HLA in healthy donors. The PCR contained 60 Vbeta and 13 Jbeta primers. Here immunoSEQ multiplex PCR was the method, and the copy in TCRdb shows in-frame clones only, minus some. The data show 150,000 to 200,000 clones, about four fifths seen once. Specimen: PBMCs. The source is a woman in her fifties or sixties in good health and CMV-seronegative.

This clone was recorded a few times. The V and J genes are TRBV11-1 and TRBJ1-1; perhaps TRBD1 as D (5 bases). The CDR3 totals 13 residues. Germline V gene sequence: CDR1 SGHAT, CDR2 FQDESV (reference sequence). V was pared by 6 bases and J by 10 bases, with 18 bases between. The CDR3 coding sequence is TGTGCCAGCAGGGGAGGGGACCCGGGGGGAGCTTTCTTT. Translating gives CASRGGDPGGAFF.

The gene calls are TRBV5-4 and TRBJ1-2; D perhaps matches TRBD1 (5 bases). The CDR3 spans 12 residues. The V gene lost 4 bases and the J gene lost 7 bases, with 11 bases spanning the gap. Germline-derived CDR1 and CDR2 are SGHNT and YYREEE (reference sequence). The CDR3 nucleotides are TGTGCCAGCAGCCCCCTGGGGCGTGGCTACACCTTC. As protein: CASSPLGRGYTF. The full variable domain, completed using reference TRBV5-4 and TRBJ1-2, is ETGVTQSPTHLIKTRGQQVTLRCSSQSGHNTVSWYQQALGQGPQFIFQYYREEENGRGNFPPRFSGLQFPNYSSELNVNALELDDSALYLCASSPLGRGYTFGSGTRLTVV.

The V gene is TRBV29-1, the J gene TRBJ1-3, with TRBD1 as a possible D gene (5 bases). V lost 4 bases and J lost 1, with 8 bases in between. This CDR3 region has 13 residues. Germline CDR1 and CDR2: SQVTM and ANQGSEA. The CDR3: CSVGQQSGNTIYF. The CDR3 nucleotides are TGCAGCGTTGGACAGCAGTCTGGAAACACCATATATTTT.

A note on this clone: The same CDR3 arises from other DNA sequences in this sample as well. The chain uses TRBV29-1 and TRBJ2-5, with 8 nucleotides matching TRBD1. The CDR3 sequence is 14 residues long. V shed 6 bases, J shed 5 bases, and the junction held 11 bases outside the gene matches. Germline assignment: CDR1 SQVTM and CDR2 ANQGSEA. CDR3: CSVCLQGATETQYF. As DNA, the CDR3 is TGCAGCGTCTGTCTCCAGGGGGCCACGGAGACCCAGTACTTC.

The chain combines TRBV5-6 with TRBJ2-5, with a tentative D call TRBD2 (6 bases). CDR3 length: 14 residues. Trimming pared 4 bases from V and 2 bases from J, leaving 12 bases between. Germline assignment: CDR1 SGHDT and CDR2 YYEEEE. The CDR3 region has the DNA TGTGCCAGCAGCCTTAGCGGAGTTCAAGAGACCCAGTACTTC. Translation: CASSLSGVQETQYF.

A word on this clone: Other DNA sequences in the sample encode the same CDR3. The rearrangement joins TRBV2 to TRBJ1-4; 10 bases align to TRBD1. This CDR3 spans 12 amino acids. V lost 8 bases and J lost 10; bases outside the gene matches: 4. CDR1 and CDR2 (germline): SNHLY, FYNNEI. The CDR3 is CASLTGGGKLFF. The CDR3 DNA follows: TGTGCCAGCTTGACAGGGGGCGGAAAACTGTTTTTT.

The chain recombines TRBV2 with TRBJ1-5; 7 nucleotides align to TRBD1. The CDR3 loop spans 14 amino acids. V was pared by 3 bases and J by 6 bases, with 5 bases of the junction left unmatched. Germline V CDR1 and CDR2: SNHLY, FYNNEI. Here the CDR3 DNA reads TGTGCCAGCAGTGAGCAGGGGGGAAGTCAGCCCCAGCATTTT. Translated: CASSEQGGSQPQHF.

The rearrangement links TRBV9 to TRBJ1-2; D unclear. Trimming left V 3 bases short and J 4 bases short, with 16 bases between. The CDR3 totals 15 residues. Germline lookup yields CDR1 SGDLS and CDR2 YYNGEE. The CDR3 here is CASSAPSIDSYGYTF. In nucleotides, the CDR3 is TGTGCCAGCAGCGCCCCCTCGATAGATAGCTATGGCTACACCTTC.

CDR3 loop: CASSSQINYGYTF. Here the CDR3 DNA reads TGTGCCAGCAGCTCCCAGATAAACTATGGCTACACCTTC. The chain has TRBV7-2 and TRBJ1-2; no clear D gene. The CDR3 has 13 amino acids. V was cut by 4 bases and J by 2 bases, with 8 bases left in between. The germline V gene has CDR1 SGHTA and CDR2 FQGNSA.

The chain combines TRBV25-1 with TRBJ1-4, with a weak D call TRBD1 (5 bases). This CDR3 region has 14 residues. Trimming stripped 6 bases from V and 7 bases from J, with 15 bases between. Germline V gene lookup returns CDR1 MGHDK and CDR2 SYGVNS. The CDR3 sequence: CASRSPGGGEKLFF. The DNA of the CDR3 is TGTGCCAGCAGGTCCCCAGGCGGGGGTGAAAAACTGTTTTTT.